Reported below is one TCR beta chain. The antigen is unknown. CDR1 and CDR2 from the germline V gene are MDHEN and SYDVKM. Deletions cut 3 bases from V and 0 bases from J, with 9 bases between. The CDR3 runs 15 residues. This specimen comes from a study of Ad26.COV2.S vaccination and SARS-CoV-2 variants. Study results and caveats: Whether participants received vaccine or placebo, their non-spike TCR breadth was similar.

Indicated treatment: about 20 received Ad26.COV2.S at low or high dose, single or two shots; about 5 received placebo; per-sample allocation not given. Repertoires come from day 63 after the first vaccine or placebo injection. The assay was immunoSEQ multiplex PCR, and TCRdb's table has in-frame clones only and misses some. There are around 300,000 clones in the sample; about 89% occur only once, and approximately 5% lies in the top ten. The rearrangement links TRBV28 to TRBJ1-3; D not certain. The TCR was taken from a person between 18 and 60 years old who received the Ad26.COV2.S COVID-19 vaccine or a placebo. The specimen was peripheral blood, collected in a trial of Ad26.COV2.S vaccine versus placebo. The CDR3 DNA is TGTGCCAGCAGTTTGTTGGGAGGCTCTGGAAACACCATATATTTT. Translated: CASSLLGGSGNTIYF.